This T cell receptor beta chain was recovered during a study of T cell responses to AZD1222 COVID-19 vaccine. The CDR3 runs to 15 residues. Germline V gives CDR1 SGHAT, CDR2 FQNNGV. Trimming removed 2 bases from V and 5 bases from J, with 15 bases in between. Sequencing used immunoSEQ multiplex PCR; TCRdb keeps in-frame clones, though not all of them. The data contain tens of thousands of clones, approximately 91% of them singletons. The gene calls are TRBV11-2 and TRBJ1-2; D is unresolved. This TCR was sampled from an adult in good health. Sample: peripheral blood, taken on day 0 of AZD1222 vaccination. The CDR3 here is CASSLRVESGYGYTF. The CDR3, as DNA: TGTGCCAGCAGCTTACGCGTAGAGTCGGGATATGGCTACACCTTC.